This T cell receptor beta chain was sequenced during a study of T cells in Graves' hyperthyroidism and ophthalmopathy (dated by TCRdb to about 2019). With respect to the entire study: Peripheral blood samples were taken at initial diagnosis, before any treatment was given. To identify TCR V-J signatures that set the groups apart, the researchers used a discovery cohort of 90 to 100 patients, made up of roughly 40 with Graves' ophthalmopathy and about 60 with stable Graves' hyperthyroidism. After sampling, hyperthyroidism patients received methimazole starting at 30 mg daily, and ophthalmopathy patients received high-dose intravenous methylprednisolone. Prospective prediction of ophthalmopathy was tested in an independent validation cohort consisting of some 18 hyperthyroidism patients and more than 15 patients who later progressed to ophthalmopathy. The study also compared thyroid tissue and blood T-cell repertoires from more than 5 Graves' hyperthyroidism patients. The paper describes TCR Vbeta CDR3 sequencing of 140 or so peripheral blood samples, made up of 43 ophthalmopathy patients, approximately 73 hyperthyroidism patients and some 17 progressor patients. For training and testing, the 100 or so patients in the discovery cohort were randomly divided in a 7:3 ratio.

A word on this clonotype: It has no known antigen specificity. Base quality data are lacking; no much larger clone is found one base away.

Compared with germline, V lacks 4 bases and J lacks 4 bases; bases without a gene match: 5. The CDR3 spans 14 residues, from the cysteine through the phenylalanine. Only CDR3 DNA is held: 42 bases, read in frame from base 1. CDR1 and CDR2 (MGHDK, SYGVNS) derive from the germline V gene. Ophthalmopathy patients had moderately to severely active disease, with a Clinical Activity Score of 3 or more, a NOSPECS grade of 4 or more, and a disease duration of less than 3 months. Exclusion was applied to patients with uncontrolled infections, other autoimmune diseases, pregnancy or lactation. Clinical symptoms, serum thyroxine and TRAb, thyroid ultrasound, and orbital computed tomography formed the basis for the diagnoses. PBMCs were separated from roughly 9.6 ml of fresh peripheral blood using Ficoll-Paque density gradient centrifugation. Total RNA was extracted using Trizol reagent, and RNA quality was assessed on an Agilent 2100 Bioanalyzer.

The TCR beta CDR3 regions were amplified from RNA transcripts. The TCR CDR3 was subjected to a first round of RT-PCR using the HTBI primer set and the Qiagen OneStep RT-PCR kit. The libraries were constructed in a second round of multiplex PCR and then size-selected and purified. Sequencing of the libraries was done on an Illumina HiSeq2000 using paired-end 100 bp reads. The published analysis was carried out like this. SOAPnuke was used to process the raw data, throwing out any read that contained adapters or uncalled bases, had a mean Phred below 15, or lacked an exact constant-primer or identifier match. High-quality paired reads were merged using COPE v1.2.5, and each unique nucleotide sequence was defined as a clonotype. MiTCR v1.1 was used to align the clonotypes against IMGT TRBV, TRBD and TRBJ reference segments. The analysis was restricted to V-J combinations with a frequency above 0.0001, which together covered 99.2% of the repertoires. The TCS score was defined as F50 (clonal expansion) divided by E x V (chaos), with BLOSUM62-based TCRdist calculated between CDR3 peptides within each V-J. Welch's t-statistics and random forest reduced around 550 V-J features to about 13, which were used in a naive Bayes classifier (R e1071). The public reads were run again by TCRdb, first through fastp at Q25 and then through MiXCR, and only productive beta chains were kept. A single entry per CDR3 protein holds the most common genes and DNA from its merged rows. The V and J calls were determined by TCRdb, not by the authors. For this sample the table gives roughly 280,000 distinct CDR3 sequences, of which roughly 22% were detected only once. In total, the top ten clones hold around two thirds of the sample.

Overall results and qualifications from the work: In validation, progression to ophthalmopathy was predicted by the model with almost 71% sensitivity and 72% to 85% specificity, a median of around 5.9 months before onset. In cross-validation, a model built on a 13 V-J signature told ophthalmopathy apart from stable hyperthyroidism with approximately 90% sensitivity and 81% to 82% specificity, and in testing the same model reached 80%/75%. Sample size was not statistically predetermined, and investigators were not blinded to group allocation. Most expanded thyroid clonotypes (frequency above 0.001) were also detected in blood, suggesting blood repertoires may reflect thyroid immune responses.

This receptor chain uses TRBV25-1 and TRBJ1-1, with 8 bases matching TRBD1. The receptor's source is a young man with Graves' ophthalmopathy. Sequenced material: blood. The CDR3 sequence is CASSALTGATEAFF. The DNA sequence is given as TGTGCCAGCAGTGCATTGACAGGGGCCACTGAAGCTTTCTTT.